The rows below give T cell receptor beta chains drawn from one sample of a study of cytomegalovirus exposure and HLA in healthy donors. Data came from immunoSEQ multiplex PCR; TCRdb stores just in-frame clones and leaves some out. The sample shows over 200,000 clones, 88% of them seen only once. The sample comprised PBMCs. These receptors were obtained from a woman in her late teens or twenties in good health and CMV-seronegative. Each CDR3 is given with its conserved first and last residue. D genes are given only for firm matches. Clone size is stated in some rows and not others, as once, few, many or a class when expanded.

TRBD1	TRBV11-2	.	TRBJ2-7	CASSPTGYYEQYF	TGTGCCAGCAGCCCGACAGGGTACTACGAGCAGTACTTC
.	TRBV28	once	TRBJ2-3	CASSTSTLSTDTQYF	TGTGCCAGCAGTACTTCCACCCTCAGCACAGATACGCAGTATTTT
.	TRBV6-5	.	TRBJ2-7	CASSYRGSGEQYF	TGTGCCAGCAGTTACAGGGGTTCGGGCGAGCAGTACTTC
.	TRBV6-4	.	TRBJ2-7	CARCVAVRDEQYF	TGTGCCCGCTGCGTTGCGGTGCGGGACGAGCAGTACTTC
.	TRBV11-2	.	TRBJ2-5	CASSLPLVNQETQYF	TGTGCCAGCAGCTTACCCCTAGTTAATCAAGAGACCCAGTACTTC
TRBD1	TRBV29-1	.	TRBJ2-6	CSVEAGTGLPGANVLTF	TGCAGCGTTGAAGCCGGGACAGGGCTCCCTGGGGCCAACGTCCTGACTTTC
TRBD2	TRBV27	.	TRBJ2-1	CASSFSGSYNEQFF	TGTGCCAGCAGTTTTAGCGGGAGCTACAATGAGCAGTTCTTC
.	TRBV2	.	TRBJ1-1	CASSEGVNTEAFF	TGTGCCAGCAGTGAGGGAGTTAACACTGAAGCTTTCTTT
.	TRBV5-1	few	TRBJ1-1	CASSGNMNTEAFF	TGCGCCAGCAGCGGTAACATGAACACTGAAGCTTTCTTT
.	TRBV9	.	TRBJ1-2	CASRGAAGGYGYTF	TGTGCCAGCAGGGGGGCGGCAGGAGGCTATGGCTACACCTTC
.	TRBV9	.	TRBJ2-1	CASSWRGLSYNEQFF	TGTGCCAGCAGCTGGCGGGGCCTCTCCTACAATGAGCAGTTCTTC
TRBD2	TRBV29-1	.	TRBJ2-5	CSVERGLAEKETQYF	TGCAGCGTTGAAAGGGGACTAGCGGAGAAAGAGACCCAGTACTTC
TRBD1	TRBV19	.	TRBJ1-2	CASSTRDRDWGYTF	TGTGCCAGTAGTACCCGTGACAGGGATTGGGGCTACACCTTC
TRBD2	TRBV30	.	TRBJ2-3	CAWGGSGRASDTQYF	TGTGCCTGGGGCGGGTCCGGGAGGGCGTCAGATACGCAGTATTTT
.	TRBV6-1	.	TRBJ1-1	CASSPTLKPGTEAFF	TGTGCCAGCAGTCCGACCTTGAAACCCGGGACTGAAGCTTTCTTT
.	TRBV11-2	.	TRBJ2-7	CASSIRLEGYEQYF	TGTGCCAGCAGCATCCGACTAGAGGGCTACGAGCAGTACTTC
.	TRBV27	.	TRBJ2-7	CASSLSRQSSYEQYF	TGTGCCAGCAGTTTATCTCGACAGAGCTCCTACGAGCAGTACTTC
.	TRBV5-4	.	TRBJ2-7	CASSRGGPSYEQYF	TGTGCCAGCAGCCGCGGAGGGCCAAGTTACGAGCAGTACTTC
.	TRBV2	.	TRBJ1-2	CASRVGEEGYTF	TGTGCCAGCAGGGTAGGAGAGGAAGGCTACACCTTC
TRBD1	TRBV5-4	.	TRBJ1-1	CASNRGGGGTEAFF	TGTGCCAGCAACAGGGGGGGTGGAGGGACTGAAGCTTTCTTT
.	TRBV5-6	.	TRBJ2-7	CASSLLTAAGRYEQYF	TGTGCCAGCAGCTTGTTGACAGCGGCGGGACGATACGAGCAGTACTTC
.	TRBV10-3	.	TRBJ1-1	CAIRTGENTEAFF	TGTGCCATCAGGACAGGAGAGAACACTGAAGCTTTCTTT
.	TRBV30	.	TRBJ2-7	CAWSVGTPGLYEQYF	TGTGCCTGGAGTGTTGGGACACCGGGGCTCTACGAGCAGTACTTC
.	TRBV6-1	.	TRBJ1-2	CANTSDAPAGGYTF	TGTGCCAACACCTCGGACGCTCCAGCGGGCGGCTACACCTTC
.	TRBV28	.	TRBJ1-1	CASRKLGAWNTEAFF	TGTGCCAGCAGGAAACTAGGAGCCTGGAACACTGAAGCTTTCTTT
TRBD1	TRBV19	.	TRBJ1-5	CASAGTGYQPQHF	TGTGCCAGCGCCGGGACAGGGTATCAGCCCCAGCATTTT
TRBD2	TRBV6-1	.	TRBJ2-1	CASSPDIAGGSKFF	TGTGCCAGCAGTCCCGATATAGCGGGAGGATCAAAGTTCTTC
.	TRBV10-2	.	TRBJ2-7	CASSGLASSYEQYF	TGCGCCAGCAGTGGGCTAGCGAGTTCCTACGAGCAGTACTTC
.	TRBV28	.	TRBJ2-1	CASSMLSGSSYNEQFF	TGTGCCAGCAGTATGCTAAGTGGGAGCTCCTACAATGAGCAGTTCTTC
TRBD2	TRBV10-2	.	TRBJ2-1	CASSRASGDISYNEQFF	TGCGCCAGCAGTCGAGCTAGCGGTGATATCTCCTACAATGAGCAGTTCTTC
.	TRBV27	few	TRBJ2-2	CASSLLSSAPGELFF	TGTGCCAGCAGTTTATTGTCTAGCGCTCCCGGGGAGCTGTTTTTT
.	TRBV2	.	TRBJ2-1	CASRGAERVYYNEQFF	TGTGCCAGCAGGGGGGCCGAGCGCGTATACTACAATGAGCAGTTCTTC
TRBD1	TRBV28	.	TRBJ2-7	CASSPLRGIREQYF	TGTGCCAGCAGCCCGCTCAGGGGGATTCGGGAGCAGTACTTC
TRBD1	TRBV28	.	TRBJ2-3	CASSFRDRGQGGGDTQYF	TGTGCCAGCAGTTTTCGGGACCGGGGACAGGGGGGGGGAGATACGCAGTATTTT
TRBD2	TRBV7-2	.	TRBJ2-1	CASSLVAGTILYNEQFF	TGTGCCAGCAGCTTAGTAGCCGGGACTATCCTCTACAATGAGCAGTTCTTC
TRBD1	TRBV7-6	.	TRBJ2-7	CASSSGTGTAIYEQYF	TGTGCCAGCAGCTCCGGGACAGGCACCGCTATCTACGAGCAGTACTTC
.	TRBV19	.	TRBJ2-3	CASSIGLVPDTQYF	TGTGCCAGTAGTATAGGACTAGTGCCAGATACGCAGTATTTT
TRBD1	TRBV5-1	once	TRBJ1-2	CASSLGGSRLNYGYTF	TGCGCCAGCAGCTTAGGGGGCTCGCGCCTGAACTATGGCTACACCTTC
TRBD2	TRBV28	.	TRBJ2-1	CASSTGLAGASYNEQFF	TGTGCCAGCAGCACCGGACTAGCGGGTGCCTCCTACAATGAGCAGTTCTTC
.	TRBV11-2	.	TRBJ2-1	CASSLGLSYNEQFF	TGTGCCAGCAGCTTAGGGCTTTCCTACAATGAGCAGTTCTTC
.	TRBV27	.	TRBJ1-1	CASSLFWEGESEAFF	TGTGCCAGCAGTTTATTCTGGGAGGGGGAAAGTGAAGCTTTCTTT
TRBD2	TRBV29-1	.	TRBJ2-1	CSLSASGSGSEQFF	TGCAGCCTCTCGGCCAGCGGGAGCGGGAGTGAGCAGTTCTTC
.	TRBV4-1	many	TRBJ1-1	CASSQEDRGITEAFF	TGCGCCAGCAGCCAAGAAGACCGGGGGATCACTGAAGCTTTCTTT
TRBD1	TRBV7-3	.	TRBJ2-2	CASSFGTGGNMAGELFF	TGTGCCAGCAGCTTTGGGACAGGGGGAAACATGGCCGGGGAGCTGTTTTTT
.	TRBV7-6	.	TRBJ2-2	CASSLLERAGELFF	TGTGCCAGCAGCTTACTGGAGAGGGCCGGGGAGCTGTTTTTT
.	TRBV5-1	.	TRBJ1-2	CASSLAPGGGYTF	TGCGCCAGCAGCCTCGCCCCGGGAGGTGGCTACACCTTC
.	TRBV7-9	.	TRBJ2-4	CASTPGGALAVGKNIQYF	TGTGCCAGCACCCCGGGTGGGGCCCTCGCCGTGGGGAAAAACATTCAGTACTTC
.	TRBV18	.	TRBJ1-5	CASSPGNQPQHF	TGTGCCAGCTCACCCGGCAATCAGCCCCAGCATTTT
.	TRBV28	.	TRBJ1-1	CASSLFEGNTEAFF	TGTGCCAGCAGTTTATTTGAGGGGAACACTGAAGCTTTCTTT
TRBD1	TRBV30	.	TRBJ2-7	CACLTGAALYF	TGTGCCTGCCTAACAGGGGCCGCCTTGTACTTC
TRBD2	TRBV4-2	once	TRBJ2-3	CASSQKSRGLAGDRTDTQYF	TGTGCCAGCAGCCAAAAATCGCGGGGACTAGCGGGAGACCGCACAGATACGCAGTATTTT